This TCR beta chain came from a study of regulatory T cells in long-lasting Graves disease. Time point defined: newly diagnosed GD, antithyroid drugs for less than 3 months. Isolated PBMC RNA provided the starting material for the TCR library. The patient group derived from an endocrinology department in Xi'an, China. Germline-derived CDR1 and CDR2 are MDHEN and SYDVKM. This CDR3 contains 15 residues. Trimming took off 2 bases at V and 2 bases at J, with 10 bases between the two ends. This clonotype was observed many times. Its antigen remains unknown. In building TCR beta libraries, iRepertoire HTBI primers were used together with Arm-PCR of CDR3 regions. TCRdb analysed the multiplex PCR reads with MiXCR anew, one entry per CDR3 protein. Altogether about 420,000 distinct CDR3 sequences are present, approximately 16% being singletons, with the ten largest covering around 23%. Study conclusions and caveats: TCR diversity was lower in persistent Graves' patients than in newly diagnosed ones.

The sample was also reused in another study, on T cells in Graves' hyperthyroidism and ophthalmopathy. That source reports: Blood shared most expanded thyroid clonotypes above 0.001.

This receptor was obtained from a woman younger than 35 with Graves disease. The rearrangement joins TRBV28 to TRBJ2-1; perhaps TRBD1 as D (6 bases). Sequenced here: peripheral blood mononuclear cells (PBMCs), sampled at new diagnosis, from a patient treated with antithyroid drugs. The CDR3 region has the DNA TGTGCCAGCAGTTTAAGGGGGTACCCCTACAATGAGCAGTTCTTC. It specifies CASSLRGYPYNEQFF.